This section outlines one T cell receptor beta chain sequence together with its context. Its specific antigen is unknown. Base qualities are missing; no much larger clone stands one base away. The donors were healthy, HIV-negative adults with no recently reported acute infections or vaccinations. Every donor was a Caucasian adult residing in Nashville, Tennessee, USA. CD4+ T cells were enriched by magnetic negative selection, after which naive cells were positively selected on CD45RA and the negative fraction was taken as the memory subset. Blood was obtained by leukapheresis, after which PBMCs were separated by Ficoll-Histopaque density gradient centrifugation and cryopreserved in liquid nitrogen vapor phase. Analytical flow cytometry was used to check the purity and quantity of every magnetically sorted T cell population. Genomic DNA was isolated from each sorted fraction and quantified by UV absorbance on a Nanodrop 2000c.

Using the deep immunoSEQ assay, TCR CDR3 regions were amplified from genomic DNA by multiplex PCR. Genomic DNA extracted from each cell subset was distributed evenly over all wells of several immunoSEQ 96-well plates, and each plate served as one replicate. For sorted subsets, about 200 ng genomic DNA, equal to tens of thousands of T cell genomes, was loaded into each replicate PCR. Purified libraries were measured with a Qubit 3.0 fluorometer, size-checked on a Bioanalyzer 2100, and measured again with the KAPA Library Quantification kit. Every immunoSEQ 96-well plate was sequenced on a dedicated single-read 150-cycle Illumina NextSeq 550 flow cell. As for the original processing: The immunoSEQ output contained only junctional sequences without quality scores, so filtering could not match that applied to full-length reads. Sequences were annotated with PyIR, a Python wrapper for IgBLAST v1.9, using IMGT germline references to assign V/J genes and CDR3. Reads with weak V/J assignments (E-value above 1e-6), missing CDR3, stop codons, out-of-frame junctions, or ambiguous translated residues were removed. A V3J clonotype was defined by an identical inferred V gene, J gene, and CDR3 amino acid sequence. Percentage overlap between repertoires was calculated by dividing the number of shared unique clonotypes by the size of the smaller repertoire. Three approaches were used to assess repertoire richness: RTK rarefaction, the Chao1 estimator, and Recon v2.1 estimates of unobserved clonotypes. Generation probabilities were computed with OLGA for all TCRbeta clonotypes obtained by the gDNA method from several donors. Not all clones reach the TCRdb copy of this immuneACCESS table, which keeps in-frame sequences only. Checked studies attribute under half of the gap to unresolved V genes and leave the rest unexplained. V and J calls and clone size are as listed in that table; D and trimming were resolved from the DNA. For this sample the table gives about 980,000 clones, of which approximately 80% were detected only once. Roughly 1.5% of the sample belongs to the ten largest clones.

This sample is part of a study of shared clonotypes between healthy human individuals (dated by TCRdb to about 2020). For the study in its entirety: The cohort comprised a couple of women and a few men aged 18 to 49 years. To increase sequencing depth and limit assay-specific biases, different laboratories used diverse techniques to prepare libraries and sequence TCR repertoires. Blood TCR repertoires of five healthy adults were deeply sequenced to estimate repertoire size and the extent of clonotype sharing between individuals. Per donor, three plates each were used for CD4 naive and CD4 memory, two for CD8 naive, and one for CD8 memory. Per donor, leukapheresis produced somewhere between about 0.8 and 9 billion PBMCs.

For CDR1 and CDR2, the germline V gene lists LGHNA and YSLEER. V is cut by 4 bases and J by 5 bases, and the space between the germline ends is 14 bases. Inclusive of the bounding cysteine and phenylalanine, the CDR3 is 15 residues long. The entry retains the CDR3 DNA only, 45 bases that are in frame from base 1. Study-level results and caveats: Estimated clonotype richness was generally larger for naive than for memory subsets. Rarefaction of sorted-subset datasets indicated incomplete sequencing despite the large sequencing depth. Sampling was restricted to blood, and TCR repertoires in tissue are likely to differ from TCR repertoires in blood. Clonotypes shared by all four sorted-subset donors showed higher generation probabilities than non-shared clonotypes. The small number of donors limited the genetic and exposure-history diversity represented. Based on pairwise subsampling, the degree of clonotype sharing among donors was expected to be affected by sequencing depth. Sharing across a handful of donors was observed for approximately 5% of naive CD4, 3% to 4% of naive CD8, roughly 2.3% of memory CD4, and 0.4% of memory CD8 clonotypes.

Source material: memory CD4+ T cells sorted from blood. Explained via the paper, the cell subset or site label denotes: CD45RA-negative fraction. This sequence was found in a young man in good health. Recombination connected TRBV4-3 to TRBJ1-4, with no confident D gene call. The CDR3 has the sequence CASSLLGMVNEKLFF. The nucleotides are TGCGCCAGCAGCCTCTTGGGCATGGTGAATGAAAAACTGTTTTTT.